These 20 T cell receptor beta chains came from one sample sequenced in a study of CD8 T cells in Susac syndrome. Random-hexamer reverse transcription was applied to about 0.45 to 1 ug RNA. TCRdb reprocessed the immunoSEQ multiplex PCR reads via MiXCR and lists one record per CDR3 protein. Among over 150,000 distinct CDR3 sequences listed, about 95% were seen once. Sample: CD4+ T cells from PBMCs. The receptors here all came from a human donor with multiple sclerosis.

The V and J genes are TRBV4-1 and TRBJ1-2; tentative D call: TRBD1 (6 bases). Germline lookup yields CDR1 MGHRA and CDR2 YSYEKL. V lost 4 bases and J lost 6, with 9 bases in between. The CDR3 covers 12 residues. The CDR3 reads CASSRGADGYTF. CDR3 DNA sequence: TGCGCCAGCAGCCGGGGGGCAGATGGCTACACCTTC.

The rearrangement joins TRBV15 to TRBJ1-1; tentatively, D is TRBD1 (5 bases). This CDR3 spans 13 amino acids. The germline V and J ends were trimmed by 1 base and 6 bases, with 9 bases remaining between them. The germline V gene encodes CDR1 LNHNV and CDR2 YYDKDF (reference sequence). DNA for the CDR3: TGTGCCACCAGCAGAGGGGGACGGGCTGAAGCTTTCTTT. It specifies CATSRGGRAEAFF.

This rearrangement joins TRBV7-2 to TRBJ1-1; TRBD1 aligns across 9 bases. This CDR3 spans 17 amino acids. J lost 5 bases, V lost 5 bases, and 15 bases had no gene match. The germline V gene has CDR1 SGHTA and CDR2 FQGNSA. CDR3 coding DNA: TGTGCCAGCAGCGGTGGGACAGGGCGGGAACGAGGGACTGAAGCTTTCTTT. Translated, it gives CASSGGTGRERGTEAFF.

This rearrangement joins TRBV20-1 to TRBJ2-3, with TRBD2 identical over 9 bases. Germline V gene lookup returns CDR1 DFQATT and CDR2 SNEGSKA (reference sequence). The CDR3 is 15 amino acids. Unmatched junction bases numbered 14, after V lost 6 bases and J lost 7 bases. The CDR3 loop is CSARSASGTLHTQYF. DNA for the CDR3: TGCAGTGCACGGAGTGCTAGCGGGACATTACATACGCAGTATTTT.

The chain recombines TRBV5-4 with TRBJ2-3, with 10 nucleotides matching TRBD2. J lost 4 bases, V lost 4 bases, and 6 bases had no gene match. The germline V gene encodes CDR1 SGHNT and CDR2 YYREEE (reference sequence). The CDR3 is 15 residues long. The chain's CDR3 is CASSPSGSGADTQYF. The DNA of the CDR3 is TGTGCCAGCAGCCCTAGCGGGAGTGGGGCAGATACGCAGTATTTT.

V gene TRBV12-3 or TRBV12-4 combines with J gene TRBJ2-5, with TRBD2 as a possible D gene (5 bases). Trimming stripped 6 bases from V and 6 bases from J, with 14 bases between. CDR3 size: 13 residues. The CDR3 region is CASSTGDLKTQYF. The CDR3 DNA follows: TGTGCCAGCAGCACCGGGGATTTAAAGACCCAGTACTTC.

This clonotype was recorded a few times. V gene TRBV18 combines with J gene TRBJ2-7; a weak D match, TRBD2 (6 bases). This CDR3 comprises 14 residues. The ends were cut back, 2 bases at V and 0 bases at J, with 8 bases in the middle. Germline V CDR1 and CDR2: KGHSH, LQKENI. The CDR3 loop reads CASSPSGSSYEQYF. The CDR3 DNA reads as TGTGCCAGCTCACCATCCGGGAGCTCCTACGAGCAGTACTTC.

The CDR3 spells CASSISGLTDTQYF. CDR3 nucleotide sequence: TGTGCCAGCAGTATTAGCGGTCTCACAGATACGCAGTATTTT. V is TRBV7-3 and J is TRBJ2-3, with a tentative D call TRBD2 (6 bases). V was cut by 6 bases and J by 2 bases, with 12 bases left in between. This CDR3 spans 14 amino acids. CDR1 is SGHTA, CDR2 FQGTGA, per germline.

J is TRBJ1-2 and V is TRBV24-1; D is possibly TRBD1 (5 bases). This CDR3 has 13 residues. Germline V CDR1 and CDR2: KGHDR, SFDVKD. The V end lost 2 bases, the J end lost 8 bases, and 11 bases lay between the germline ends. Here the CDR3 DNA reads TGTGCCACCAGTGATTCAGGGATTGGAGGCTACACCTTC. It yields the protein CATSDSGIGGYTF.

The V call is TRBV29-1, the J call TRBJ2-6; 9 bases align to TRBD1. Looked up from germline, CDR1 is SQVTM and CDR2 is ANQGSEA. The length of the CDR3 is 15 residues. With 8 bases clipped from V and 0 bases from J, the junction kept 5 bases outside the gene matches. The CDR3 nucleotides are TGCAGCATCCGGGACAGGGCCTCTGGGGCCAACGTCCTGACTTTC. The encoded protein is CSIRDRASGANVLTF.

This chain links TRBV20-1 with TRBJ1-5, with a possible D match to TRBD1 (6 bases). Germline V gene sequence: CDR1 DFQATT, CDR2 SNEGSKA (reference sequence). V was cut by 7 bases and J by 5 bases, with 15 bases left in between. The CDR3 totals 13 residues. As DNA, the CDR3 is TGCAGTGGGTCGGGGGGGCGAGATCAGCCCCAGCATTTT. As protein: CSGSGGRDQPQHF.

The chain combines TRBV7-2 with TRBJ1-1; D unresolved. V dropped 5 bases and J dropped 2 bases, with 9 bases sitting between them. This CDR3 is 13 amino acids long. Germline V gene sequence: CDR1 SGHTA, CDR2 FQGNSA. This CDR3 reads CASSPLLNTEAFF. Here the CDR3 DNA reads TGTGCCAGCAGCCCATTGCTTAACACTGAAGCTTTCTTT.

The rearrangement joins TRBV6-5 to TRBJ2-7, with TRBD1 as a possible D gene (6 bases). CDR3 length: 14 amino acids. CDR1 and CDR2 from the germline V gene are MNHEY and SVGAGI. V lost 5 bases and J lost 3, with 14 bases in between. The CDR3 protein is CASSPLTGFYEQYF. In DNA, the CDR3 is TGTGCCAGCAGTCCGCTTACAGGGTTCTACGAGCAGTACTTC.

This sequence joins TRBV12-5 and TRBJ2-7; D tentatively reads TRBD1 or TRBD2 (5 bases each). From germline, CDR1 is LGHNT and CDR2 FRNRAP. This CDR3 has 14 residues. V was shortened by 5 bases and J by 6 bases, with 17 bases between the two germline ends. The CDR3 spells CASGLRGFSGEQYF. CDR3 DNA sequence: TGTGCTAGTGGTCTCCGGGGCTTCTCGGGCGAGCAGTACTTC.

The genes are TRBV5-4 and TRBJ2-5, with D possibly matching TRBD2 (5 bases). CDR1 and CDR2 from the germline V gene are SGHNT and YYREEE (reference sequence). The CDR3 has 14 residues. Trimming cost V 3 bases and J 3 bases, with 12 bases left between them. In nucleotides, the CDR3 is TGTGCCAGCAGCTGGGTAGGAGGCGAAGAGACCCAGTACTTC. As protein: CASSWVGGEETQYF. The whole variable domain, filled in from reference TRBV5-4 and TRBJ2-5, reads ETGVTQSPTHLIKTRGQQVTLRCSSQSGHNTVSWYQQALGQGPQFIFQYYREEENGRGNFPPRFSGLQFPNYSSELNVNALELDDSALYLCASSWVGGEETQYFGPGTRLLVL.

The gene calls are TRBV9 and TRBJ2-1, with unresolved D. The CDR3 loop spans 13 amino acids. Trimming removed 0 bases at V and 6 bases at J, with 7 bases between. Germline assignment: CDR1 SGDLS and CDR2 YYNGEE. The CDR3 nucleotides read TGTGCCAGCAGCGTAGAACTGATCAATGAGCAGTTCTTC. Protein sequence: CASSVELINEQFF.

V usage is TRBV7-9 and J usage is TRBJ1-1; D is undetermined. Trimming pared 4 bases from V and 3 bases from J, leaving 3 bases between. The CDR3 is made up of 11 amino acids. Germline V gene lookup returns CDR1 SEHNR and CDR2 FQNEAQ (reference sequence). CDR3 residues: CASSWYTEAFF. The CDR3 nucleotides are TGTGCCAGCAGCTGGTACACTGAAGCTTTCTTT.

The chain uses TRBV6-1 and TRBJ2-1, with TRBD1 matching 7 bases. Germline values: CDR1 MNHNS, CDR2 SASEGT. The CDR3 has 15 residues. V shed 1 base, J shed 6 bases, and the junction held 6 bases outside the gene matches. DNA of the CDR3: TGTGCCAGCAGTGAAGGACAGGGAGCCTCCAATGAGCAGTTCTTC. Translated: CASSEGQGASNEQFF.

The genes are TRBV9 and TRBJ1-1, with D hard to call. Germline V gene lookup returns CDR1 SGDLS and CDR2 YYNGEE. Trimming stripped 3 bases from V and 2 bases from J, with 11 bases between. The length of the CDR3 is 14 residues. CDR3 in amino acids: CASSAHLLNTEAFF. The CDR3, as DNA: TGTGCCAGCAGCGCGCACCTATTAAACACTGAAGCTTTCTTT.

V usage is TRBV3-1 and J usage is TRBJ1-1, with D possibly matching TRBD1 (5 bases). The CDR3 totals 14 residues. Deletions cut 4 bases from V and 3 bases from J, with 12 bases between. Germline assignment: CDR1 LGHDT and CDR2 YNNKEL (reference sequence). The CDR3 nucleotides read TGTGCCAGCAGCCGAGGCGGAGGGGACACTGAAGCTTTCTTT. Its protein product is CASSRGGGDTEAFF.